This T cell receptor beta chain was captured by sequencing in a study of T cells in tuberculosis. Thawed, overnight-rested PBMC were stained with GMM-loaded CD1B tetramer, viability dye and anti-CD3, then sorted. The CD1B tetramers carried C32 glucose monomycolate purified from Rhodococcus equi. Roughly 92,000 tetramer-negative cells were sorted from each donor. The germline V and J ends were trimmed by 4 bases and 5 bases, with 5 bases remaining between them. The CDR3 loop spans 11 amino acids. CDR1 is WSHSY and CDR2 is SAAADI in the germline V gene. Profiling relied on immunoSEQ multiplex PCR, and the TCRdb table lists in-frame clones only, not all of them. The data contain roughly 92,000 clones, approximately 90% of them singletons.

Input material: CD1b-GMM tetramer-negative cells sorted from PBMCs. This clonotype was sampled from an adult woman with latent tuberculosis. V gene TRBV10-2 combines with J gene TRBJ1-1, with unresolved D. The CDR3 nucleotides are TGCGCCAGCAGTGGGGCGACTGAAGCTTTCTTT. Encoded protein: CASSGATEAFF.